The text below deals with one TCR beta chain. Its antigen is not identified. The data originate from a study of graft-versus-host responses after intestinal transplantation. For the study at large: In this cohort, recipients had multivisceral, liver-intestinal, or isolated intestinal transplants. For 3 to 4 years after anti-thymocyte globulin induction, all recipients took tacrolimus and steroids.

Study results and limitations: Among recipient marrow samples, GvH clones were found; some appeared first in ileum or blood. The highest levels of circulating GvH clones went along with early declines in HvG clones after transplant.

Method: immunoSEQ multiplex PCR; TCRdb's copy keeps in-frame clones and lacks some. The sample has fewer than 8,500 clones; 95% to 98% are singletons. The specimen comprised PBMCs, sampled 23 days after intestinal transplant. This clonotype was obtained from a human patient who received an intestinal transplant, so some T cells may come from the graft donor.

For the CDR3, the DNA is TGTGCCAGCAGTTTCTCCGCGGACATTACCTACGAGCAGTACTTC. It yields the protein CASSFSADITYEQYF. V gene TRBV27 combines with J gene TRBJ2-7, with D perhaps TRBD1 (5 bases). Between the trimmed V and J ends, which lost 3 bases and 2 bases, there was a span of 14 bases. There are 15 residues in the CDR3. Germline V gene sequence: CDR1 MNHEY, CDR2 SMNVEV (reference sequence).